This T cell receptor (beta chain) was retrieved from a study of CD8+CD57+ T cells in acquired aplastic anemia. TCR beta VDJ combinations and CDR3 sequences were profiled from genomic DNA. TCRdb recomputed calls from the reads with MiXCR, one row per CDR3 protein. The table has more than 150,000 distinct CDR3 sequences, approximately 48% seen once; the top ten hold under 15%. Patients sequenced had flow cytometry evidence of CD8+CD57+ cell expansion. Patients had undergone no therapy by the time their blood was sampled. Study-wide points: Patients and healthy controls showed no significant CD8+ Simpson's diversity difference. Patients and controls shared under 35 CD8+ CDR3 sequences, highly expressed in patients.

This clonotype was seen many times. What it binds is unknown. The V gene's germline CDR1 is WNHNN and CDR2 SYGVQD (reference sequence). CDR3 length: 16 amino acids. V lost 6 bases, J lost 4 bases, and 12 bases stayed unmatched. The TCR comes from a human donor with aplastic anemia. Sequences were obtained from sorted CD4+, CD8+, or CD8+CD57+ T cells (not recorded which) from PBMCs. V and J are TRBV10-1 and TRBJ1-2; 9 nucleotides match TRBD1. The CDR3 region is CASRLRDRVFPYGYTF. In nucleotides, the CDR3 is TGCGCCAGCAGACTCCGGGACAGGGTTTTCCCCTATGGCTACACCTTC.